This record looks at one T cell receptor beta chain sequence and its context. Its antigen remains unidentified. No per-base quality is available; no much larger clone lies one base away. This sample was included in a study of T cell responses to AZD1222 COVID-19 vaccine (dated by TCRdb to 2020 to 2023). Notes on the research overall: Because spike-specific TCR depth and breadth did not differ between the two schedules, AZD1222 recipients who got a second dose at roughly 4 weeks were pooled with those who got a second dose at roughly 12 weeks. A total of 230 or so trial participants underwent TCR sequencing, of whom 207 received two doses of AZD1222 and about 26 received two doses of the MenACWY control vaccine. Trial participants were enrolled by age into 18-55, 56-69 and 70-plus year subgroups, with roughly 150, 30 and 60 TCR-sequenced participants respectively. What the authors observed across the whole study: The 56-69-year group was small, and its depth increase did not reach significance, likely because of low power. Because no samples from the day 14 peak response were available, repertoires could be characterized only after the peak T cell response. Participants were mostly white British, with more females than males. The authors suggested clonal diversity may have been underestimated. Conclusions about previously exposed vaccinees are limited, since just 5 or 6 AZD1222 recipients were seropositive for SARS-CoV-2 at baseline. The vaccine-associated CD4 TCRs covered the entire spike protein, and the dominant responses fell in regions 160-218 and 743-854. After two AZD1222 doses, both the breadth and the depth of spike-specific TCRs were significantly higher than at day 0 and than in MenACWY recipients. Reportedly, almost half of the unique spike-specific TCRs recognized epitopes lying outside the regions that are mutated in the B.1.351 and B.1.1.7 variants.

The CDR3 regions of human TCRbeta chains were analyzed by immunosequencing. In the paper's pipeline: Repertoire TCRs were checked for matches against a reference library of SARS-CoV-2-specific TCRs that had been generated using the MIRA antigen-specificity platform. Breadth meant the fraction of unique TCRs that were SARS-CoV-2-associated, whereas depth meant the fraction of total T cells that were SARS-CoV-2-associated. Each spike-specific TCR was assigned to its reactive spike region and to a CD4 or CD8 class using the MIRA data. Log10-transformed breadth and depth values were compared by one-way ANOVA with Sidak's multiple comparisons tests. TCRdb took this table from immuneACCESS and kept in-frame rearrangements with V and J called. Such tables lack part of the clones; where checked against another copy, unresolved V genes explain under half of the gap, and the rest is unexplained. Clone size and V and J calls were adopted from that table, with D and trimming inferred from the DNA. This sample lists about 97,000 clones; 70% to 90% were detected once. The ten largest clones capture approximately 2.8% of the sample.

The time point label, read with the paper, signifies: baseline before first vaccination. Vaccinee samples came from UK trials COV001 and COV002, including a single-blind randomized controlled phase 2/3 trial of AZD1222 (ChAdOx1 nCoV-19) in healthy adults. For TCRbeta chain sequencing, PBMC samples from trial participants were taken at day 0 and at day 28 after the second dose. The CDR3 covers 16 residues, taking in both the cysteine and the phenylalanine. This entry keeps only the CDR3 DNA: 48 bases, framed from base 1. Cut back by 5 bases and 1 base, the V and J ends lie 17 bases apart. The germline V gene supplies CDR1 MGHRA and CDR2 YSYEKL.

The V and J genes are TRBV4-1 and TRBJ1-2; no D gene is confidently identified. This TCR derives from an adult in good health. The sequenced sample was peripheral blood, obtained on day 0 of AZD1222 vaccination. The CDR3 reads as follows: CASSLSPGDFNYGYTF. The nucleotide sequence is TGCGCCAGCAGCTTATCGCCAGGAGATTTTAACTATGGCTACACCTTC.